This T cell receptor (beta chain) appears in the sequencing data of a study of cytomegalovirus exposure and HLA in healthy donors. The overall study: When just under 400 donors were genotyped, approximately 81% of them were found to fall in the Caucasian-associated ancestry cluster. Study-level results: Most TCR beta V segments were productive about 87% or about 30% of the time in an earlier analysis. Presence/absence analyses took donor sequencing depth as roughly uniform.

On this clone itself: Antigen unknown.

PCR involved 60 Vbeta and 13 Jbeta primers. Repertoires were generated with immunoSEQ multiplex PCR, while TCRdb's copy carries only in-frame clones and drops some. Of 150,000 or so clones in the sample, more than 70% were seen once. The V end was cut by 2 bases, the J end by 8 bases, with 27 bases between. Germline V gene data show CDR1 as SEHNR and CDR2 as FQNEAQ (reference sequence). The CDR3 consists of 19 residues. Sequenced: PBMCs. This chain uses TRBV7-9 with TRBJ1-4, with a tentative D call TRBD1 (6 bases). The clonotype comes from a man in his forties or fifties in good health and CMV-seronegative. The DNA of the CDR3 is TGTGCCAGCAGCTTATGGCAGGGGATGCCGGGTGGATCAGCGGAAAAACTGTTTTTT. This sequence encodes CASSLWQGMPGGSAEKLFF. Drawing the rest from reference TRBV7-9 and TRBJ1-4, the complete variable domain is DTGVSQNPRHKITKRGQNVTFRCDPISEHNRLYWYRQTLGQGPEFLTYFQNEAQLEKSRLLSDRFSAERPKGSFSTLEIQRTEQGDSAMYLCASSLWQGMPGGSAEKLFFGSGTQLSVL.